The 5 T cell receptor beta chains given below trace back to one sample, sequenced in a study of blood T cell repertoires in COVID-19. Assay used: immunoSEQ multiplex PCR; TCRdb lists only in-frame clones, some missing. The sample shows a few hundred thousand clones, over 75% of them seen only once. Sequenced material: PBMCs or T cells enriched from blood (not recorded which). The receptors come from a man aged 35 to 55 in a cohort exposed to, infected with or recovered from COVID-19 (not recorded which).

The rearrangement uses TRBV27 and TRBJ1-4; D not certain. This CDR3 spans 13 amino acids. Between the trimmed V and J ends, which lost 6 bases and 1 base, there was a span of 6 bases. Germline-derived CDR1 and CDR2 are MNHEY and SMNVEV (reference sequence). CDR3 in DNA: TGTGCCAGCAGGAGGGTAACTAATGAAAAACTGTTTTTT. Amino acid sequence: CASRRVTNEKLFF.

The chain joins TRBV18 to TRBJ1-4, with TRBD1 matching 10 bases. The CDR3 consists of 16 residues. Germline loops: CDR1 KGHSH, CDR2 LQKENI. The V segment lost 3 bases and the J segment 8 bases; nucleotides outside the gene matches: 9. The CDR3 spells CASSPNSGQGNEKLFF. The CDR3 bases are TGTGCCAGCTCACCTAATTCGGGACAGGGGAACGAAAAACTGTTTTTT.

V is TRBV6-5 and J is TRBJ2-7; TRBD1 aligns across 9 bases. The CDR3 is 16 residues long. Germline V gene data show CDR1 as MNHEY and CDR2 as SVGAGI. V lost 0 bases, J lost 0 bases, and 3 bases stayed unmatched. CDR3 in DNA: TGTGCCAGCAGTTACTCGACAGGGGGATCCTCCTACGAGCAGTACTTC. Its translation: CASSYSTGGSSYEQYF.

The V call is TRBV10-3, the J call TRBJ2-3, with D maybe TRBD1 (5 bases). Trimming cost V 6 bases and J 0 bases, with 7 bases left between them. The CDR3 extends over 13 amino acids. Germline CDR1 is ENHRY and CDR2 is SYGVKD. In DNA, the CDR3 is TGTGCCATCAGAGGGGTCAGCACAGATACGCAGTATTTT. The encoded protein is CAIRGVSTDTQYF.

This chain links TRBV5-5 with TRBJ2-3, with TRBD1 identical over 10 bases. V lost 2 bases and J lost 3; bases outside the gene matches: 6. The CDR3 loop spans 16 amino acids. Germline lookup yields CDR1 SGHKS and CDR2 YYEKEE (reference sequence). CDR3 nucleotide sequence: TGTGCCAGCAGCTTCAGACAGGGGGCAATAACAGATACGCAGTATTTT. Its protein is CASSFRQGAITDTQYF.